The 10 T cell receptor beta chains presented below share a single source sample, sequenced in a study of OX40 agonist ivuxolimab in advanced cancers. Sequencing used immunoSEQ multiplex PCR; TCRdb keeps in-frame clones, though not all of them. Of approximately 71,000 clones in the sample, roughly 94% are singletons; the top ten hold 15% to 18%. The source material was CD4+ or CD8+ T cells sorted from blood, sampled in a trial of the OX40 agonist ivuxolimab. The receptors derive from an adult with an advanced solid tumor such as melanoma, head and neck, liver or kidney cancer.

The J gene is TRBJ1-6, the V gene TRBV13; D not certain. This CDR3 has 13 residues. With 11 bases removed from V and 9 bases from J, the gap between germline ends came to 17 bases. Germline V lookup: CDR1 PRHDT, CDR2 FYEKMQ (reference sequence). In DNA form, the CDR3 reads TGTGCCGGATCGAGAGGGCCCGGTTCACCCCTCCACTTT. It encodes CAGSRGPGSPLHF.

The V call is TRBV7-9, the J call TRBJ1-4; D ambiguous. This CDR3 has 15 amino acids. Germline values: CDR1 SEHNR, CDR2 FQNEAQ (reference sequence). Between the trimmed V and J ends, which lost 5 bases and 1 base, there was a span of 11 bases. CDR3 nucleotides: TGTGCCAGCAGCCGGGCGGAGGGAACTAATGAAAAACTGTTTTTT. This codes for CASSRAEGTNEKLFF.

The chain carries TRBV4-3 and TRBJ2-7; 9 positions match TRBD2. Trimming cost V 0 bases and J 2 bases; bases outside gene matches: 5. This CDR3 contains 16 residues. The germline V gene has CDR1 LGHNA and CDR2 YSLEER. The CDR3: CASSQDGGGGTYEQYF. CDR3 coding DNA: TGCGCCAGCAGCCAAGATGGCGGGGGGGGGACCTACGAGCAGTACTTC.

This chain connects TRBV13 to TRBJ2-5; no clear D gene. This CDR3 has 12 amino acids. V shed 1 base and J shed 5 bases, with 5 bases lying between them. The germline CDR1 and CDR2 sequences are PRHDT and FYEKMQ (reference sequence). The DNA for the CDR3 is TGTGCCAGCAGCTTAGAAGGGGAGACCCAGTACTTC. It is translated as CASSLEGETQYF.

V usage is TRBV7-9 and J usage is TRBJ1-1, with TRBD1 identical over 10 bases. V gave up 3 bases and J gave up 8 bases; unmatched junction bases: 0. In germline, CDR1 is SEHNR, CDR2 FQNEAQ (reference sequence). The CDR3 runs 12 residues. The CDR3 coding sequence is TGTGCCAGCAGCTTGACAGGGGGCGAAGCTTTCTTT. Its translation is CASSLTGGEAFF. Using reference TRBV7-9 and TRBJ1-1 for the parts outside the CDR3, the full variable domain is DTGVSQNPRHKITKRGQNVTFRCDPISEHNRLYWYRQTLGQGPEFLTYFQNEAQLEKSRLLSDRFSAERPKGSFSTLEIQRTEQGDSAMYLCASSLTGGEAFFGQGTRLTVV.

This sequence joins TRBV11-2 and TRBJ2-7; maybe TRBD1 (5 bases). The CDR3 loop spans 15 amino acids. V was pared by 4 bases and J by 4 bases, with 17 bases between. Per the germline V gene, CDR1 is SGHAT and CDR2 is FQNNGV. CDR3 loop: CASSSEVAGKYEQYF. CDR3 coding DNA: TGTGCCAGCAGCTCCGAAGTTGCAGGGAAATACGAGCAGTACTTC.

The rearrangement joins TRBV6-5 to TRBJ1-3; D gene ambiguous. CDR3 length: 11 residues. Trimming left V 8 bases short and J 4 bases short, with 6 bases between. Germline V CDR1 and CDR2: MNHEY, SVGAGI. DNA of the CDR3: TGTGCCAGCGGACGGGGAAACACCATATATTTT. Amino acid sequence: CASGRGNTIYF.

The chain is built from TRBV28 and TRBJ2-6; D may be TRBD1 (6 bases). The V gene lost 6 bases and the J gene lost 0 bases, with 21 bases spanning the gap. This CDR3 is 19 amino acids long. Germline CDR1 and CDR2: MDHEN and SYDVKM. The CDR3 reads CASSREQGGSISGANVLTF. CDR3 in DNA: TGTGCCAGCAGCCGAGAACAGGGTGGATCGATCTCTGGGGCCAACGTCCTGACTTTC.

The CDR3 region is CASSHTGDSGYGYTF. The CDR3 nucleotides are TGCGCCAGCAGCCATACAGGGGACTCGGGTTATGGCTACACCTTC. This chain links TRBV4-1 with TRBJ1-2; 7 positions match TRBD1. V gave up 3 bases and J gave up 5 bases; unmatched junction bases: 9. The V gene's germline CDR1 is MGHRA and CDR2 YSYEKL. This CDR3 has 15 residues.

The chain employs TRBV12-5 and TRBJ2-7; TRBD1 might be the D (5 bases). The CDR3 extends over 14 amino acids. Trimming took 4 bases from V and 0 from J, leaving 10 bases between them. Germline V gives CDR1 LGHNT, CDR2 FRNRAP. This CDR3 is CASGSGWDSYEQYF. The CDR3 DNA is TGTGCTAGTGGTTCAGGGTGGGACTCCTACGAGCAGTACTTC.